The present T cell receptor (beta chain) was sequenced within a study of cytomegalovirus exposure and HLA in healthy donors (TCRdb year 2017). Turning to the overall study: The roughly 670 repertoires of the first cohort and the roughly 120 validation repertoires were produced on the same platform, according to a later analysis. Along with the approximately 620-subject first cohort, a separate validation cohort of 120 different subjects was used. High-throughput TCR immunosequencing, statistical association of individual TCRs with disease status, and machine learning were combined to predict cytomegalovirus infection status. The aim of the study was to test whether cataloging public T cell receptors could identify signatures of past pathogen exposure.

Donors formed part of the validation cohort, which comprised 120 subjects and was distinct from the first cohort of roughly 600 subjects. Comment on this clone: The antigen it binds to is not known. Per-nucleotide qualities are absent, and no much larger clonotype sits a single base away.

Libraries were built with the immunoSEQ multiplex PCR assay. In the source study's methods: A statistical classification framework was built for diagnosing cytomegalovirus status from the catalog of TCR beta chain sequences. The source is immuneACCESS, and TCRdb retained only in-frame sequences with V and J called. Part of the clones is not carried over; for the studies checked, unresolved V genes explain less than half of this, and the remainder is unexplained. V, J and clone size are those of that table, while D and trimming were read from the DNA. The sample has about 280,000 clones on record, just over 85% of them singletons. Jointly, the top ten make up more than 0.8% of the sample. Study-wide findings and limitations: In both the original and validation cohorts, the classifier was reported to diagnose cytomegalovirus status with high specificity and sensitivity. Subsequent analysis determined that TCRs grouped into clusters in the first cohort also showed a tendency toward co-occurrence across the 120 validation repertoires, and roughly 95% of cluster scores exceeded 0. The authors suggested that the approach could potentially be generalized to other disease states and immunological phenotypes. A few of the identified cytomegalovirus-associated TCR beta chains were confirmed in vitro to be specific for cytomegalovirus antigens. While some public TCRs were present in many individuals, most TCR sequences turned up only very rarely across donors. A later analysis lacked HLA typing for the validation cohort, so it scored co-occurrence in that cohort across all 110 or so repertoires. The study gave a list of 150 to 200 TCR beta chains associated with cytomegalovirus.

V drops 6 bases and J drops 9 bases, leaving 18 bases in between. Inclusive of the bounding cysteine and phenylalanine, the CDR3 is 13 residues long. CDR3 DNA only is kept here, 39 bases in frame from base 1. The germline V gene (reference sequence) supplies CDR1 MNHNY and CDR2 SVGAGI. The chain joins TRBV6-6 to TRBJ2-7; TRBD2 might be the D gene, on 6 matching bases. Material: PBMCs. The TCR sequence derives from a woman under 30 in good health and CMV-seronegative. The CDR3 has the sequence CASSPTGLQRQYF. The DNA reads TGTGCCAGCAGCCCGACGGGACTCCAGAGGCAGTACTTC.